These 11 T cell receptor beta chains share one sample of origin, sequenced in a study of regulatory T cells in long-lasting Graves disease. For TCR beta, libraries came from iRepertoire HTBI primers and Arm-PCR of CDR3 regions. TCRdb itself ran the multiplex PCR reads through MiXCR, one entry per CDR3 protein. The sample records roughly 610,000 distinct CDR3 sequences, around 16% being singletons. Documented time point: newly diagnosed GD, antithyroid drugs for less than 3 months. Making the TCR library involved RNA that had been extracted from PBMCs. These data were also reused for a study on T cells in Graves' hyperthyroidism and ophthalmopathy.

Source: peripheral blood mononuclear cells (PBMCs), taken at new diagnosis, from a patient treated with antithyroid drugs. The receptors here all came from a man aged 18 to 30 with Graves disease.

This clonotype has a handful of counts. The CDR3 DNA reads TGTGCCAGCAGAAGACTAGCGGGACCCGGGGAGCTGTTTTTT. Protein sequence: CASRRLAGPGELFF. The chain has TRBV12-3 or TRBV12-4 and TRBJ2-2; 11 positions match TRBD2. V lost 6 bases to trimming and J lost 6 bases; unmatched junction nucleotides: 3. The CDR3 sequence is 14 residues long.

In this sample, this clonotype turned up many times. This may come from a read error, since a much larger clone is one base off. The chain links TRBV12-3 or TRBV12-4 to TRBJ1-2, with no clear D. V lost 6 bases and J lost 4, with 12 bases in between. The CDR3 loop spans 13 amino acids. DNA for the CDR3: TGTGCCAGCAGGTCGACAAGTGGCTATGGCTACACCTTC. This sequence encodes CASRSTSGYGYTF.

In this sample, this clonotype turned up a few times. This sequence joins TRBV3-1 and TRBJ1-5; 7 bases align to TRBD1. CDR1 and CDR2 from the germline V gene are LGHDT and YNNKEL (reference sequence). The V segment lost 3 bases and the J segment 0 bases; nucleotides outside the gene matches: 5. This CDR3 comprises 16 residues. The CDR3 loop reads CASSHTGTDSNQPQHF. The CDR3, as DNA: TGTGCCAGCAGCCATACCGGGACAGATAGCAATCAGCCCCAGCATTTT.

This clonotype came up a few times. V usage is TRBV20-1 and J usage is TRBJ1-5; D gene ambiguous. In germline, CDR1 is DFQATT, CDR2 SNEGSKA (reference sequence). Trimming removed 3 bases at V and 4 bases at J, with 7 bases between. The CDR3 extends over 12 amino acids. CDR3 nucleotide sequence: TGCAGTGCTAGCCTGGGTAATCAGCCCCAGCATTTT. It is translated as CSASLGNQPQHF.

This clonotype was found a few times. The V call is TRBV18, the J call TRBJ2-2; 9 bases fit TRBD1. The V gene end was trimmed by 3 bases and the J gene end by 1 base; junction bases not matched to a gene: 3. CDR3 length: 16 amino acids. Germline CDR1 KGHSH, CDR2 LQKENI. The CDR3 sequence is CASSPLGQGNTGELFF. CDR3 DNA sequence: TGTGCCAGCTCACCCCTGGGACAGGGGAACACCGGGGAGCTGTTTTTT.

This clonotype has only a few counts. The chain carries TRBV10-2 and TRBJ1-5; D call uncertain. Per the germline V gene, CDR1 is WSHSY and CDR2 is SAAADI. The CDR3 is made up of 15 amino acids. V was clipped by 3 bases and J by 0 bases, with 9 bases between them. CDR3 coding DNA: TGCGCCAGCAGTGACCCCCCGGTTAGCAATCAGCCCCAGCATTTT. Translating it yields CASSDPPVSNQPQHF.

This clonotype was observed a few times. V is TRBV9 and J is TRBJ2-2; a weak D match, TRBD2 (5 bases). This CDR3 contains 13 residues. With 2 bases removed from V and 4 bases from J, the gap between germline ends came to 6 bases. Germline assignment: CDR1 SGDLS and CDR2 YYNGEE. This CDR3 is CASSVGSTGELFF. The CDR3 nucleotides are TGTGCCAGCAGCGTGGGGAGCACCGGGGAGCTGTTTTTT.

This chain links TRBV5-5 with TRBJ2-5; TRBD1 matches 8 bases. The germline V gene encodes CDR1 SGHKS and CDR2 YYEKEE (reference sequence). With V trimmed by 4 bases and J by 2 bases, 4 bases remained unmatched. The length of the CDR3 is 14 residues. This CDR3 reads CASSADREQETQYF. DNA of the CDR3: TGTGCCAGCAGCGCGGACAGGGAACAAGAGACCCAGTACTTC.

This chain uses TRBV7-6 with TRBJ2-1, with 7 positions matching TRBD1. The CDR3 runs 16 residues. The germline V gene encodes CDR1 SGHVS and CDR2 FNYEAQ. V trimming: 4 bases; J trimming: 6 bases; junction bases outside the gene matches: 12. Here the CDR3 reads CASSSKYDRAGNEQFF. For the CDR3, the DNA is TGTGCCAGCAGCTCGAAATATGACAGGGCTGGCAATGAGCAGTTCTTC.

CDR3 residues: CSARVAGAYTGELFF. The CDR3 nucleotides are TGCAGTGCTAGGGTAGCGGGAGCATACACCGGGGAGCTGTTTTTT. The V gene is TRBV20-1, the J gene TRBJ2-2; 9 nucleotides align to TRBD2. The V gene's germline CDR1 is DFQATT and CDR2 SNEGSKA (reference sequence). This CDR3 has 15 residues. V lost 3 bases to trimming and J lost 3 bases; unmatched junction nucleotides: 5.

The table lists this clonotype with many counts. CDR3 bases: TGTGCCAGCAGCTTGCAAGGGGCCGGCAATCAGCCCCAGCATTTT. Encoded protein: CASSLQGAGNQPQHF. The rearrangement joins TRBV11-2 to TRBJ1-5; D is possibly TRBD1 (5 bases). Germline V gives CDR1 SGHAT, CDR2 FQNNGV. The CDR3 consists of 15 residues. The germline V and J ends were trimmed by 3 bases and 2 bases, with 11 bases remaining between them.